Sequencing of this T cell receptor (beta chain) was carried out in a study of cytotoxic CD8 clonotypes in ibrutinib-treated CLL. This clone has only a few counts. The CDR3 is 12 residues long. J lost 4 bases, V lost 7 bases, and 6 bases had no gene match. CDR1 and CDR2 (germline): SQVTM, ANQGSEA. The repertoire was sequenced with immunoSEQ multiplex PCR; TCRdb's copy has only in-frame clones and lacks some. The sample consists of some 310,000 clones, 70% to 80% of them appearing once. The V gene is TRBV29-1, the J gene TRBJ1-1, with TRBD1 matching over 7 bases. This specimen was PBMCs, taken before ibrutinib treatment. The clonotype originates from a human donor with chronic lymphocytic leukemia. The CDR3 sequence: CSAGQAGTEAFF. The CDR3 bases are TGCAGCGCAGGACAGGCGGGCACTGAAGCTTTCTTT.